The sequence of this TCR beta chain was determined in a study of OX40 agonist ivuxolimab in advanced cancers. At the level of the study: Participants, around 80% male, averaged about 56 years of age, ranging from roughly 20 to 80.

This CDR3 comprises 14 residues. The germline CDR1 and CDR2 sequences are SGHRS and YFSETQ. The junction had 1 base not matched to a gene; V was cut back by 4 bases and J by 2 bases. This clone appeared once. Sequencing used immunoSEQ multiplex PCR; TCRdb keeps in-frame clones, though not all of them. The data hold approximately 77,000 clones, with around 82% observed a single time. The origin of this receptor is an adult with an advanced solid tumor such as melanoma, head and neck, liver or kidney cancer. Sequenced material: CD4+ or CD8+ T cells sorted from blood, taken in a trial of the OX40 agonist ivuxolimab. The chain combines TRBV5-1 with TRBJ2-2, with 8 bases aligning to TRBD1. CDR3 loop: CASSGQGNTGELFF. In DNA, the CDR3 is TGCGCCAGCAGCGGACAGGGAAACACCGGGGAGCTGTTTTTT.